What follows are 30 T cell receptor beta chains derived from one specimen sequenced in a study of regulatory T cells in long-lasting Graves disease. Time point given: newly diagnosed GD, antithyroid drugs for less than 3 months. Scientists built the TCR library using RNA that was extracted from PBMCs. Building the TCR beta libraries relied on iRepertoire HTBI primers, and CDR3 regions underwent Arm-PCR. TCRdb reprocessed the multiplex PCR reads with MiXCR, giving one entry per CDR3 protein. Of approximately 400,000 distinct CDR3 sequences in the sample, more than 12% are singletons; the top ten hold roughly 17%. Another study also made use of these data, one on T cells in Graves' hyperthyroidism and ophthalmopathy.

The sample in question was peripheral blood mononuclear cells (PBMCs), obtained at new diagnosis, from a patient treated with antithyroid drugs. Source of these receptors: a woman aged 30 to 39 with Graves disease.

This clonotype was observed a handful of times. The gene calls are TRBV10-2 and TRBJ2-7; perhaps TRBD1 as D (6 bases). The CDR3 totals 15 residues. Deletions cut 4 bases from V and 0 bases from J, with 13 bases between. CDR1 is WSHSY and CDR2 is SAAADI in the germline V gene. The CDR3 coding sequence is TGCGCCAGCAGTGGGACAGTTAACCCCTCCTACGAGCAGTACTTC. Translation: CASSGTVNPSYEQYF.

This clonotype was seen ten or more times. CDR3 residues: CAISTGTGANGELFF. DNA for the CDR3: TGTGCCATCAGTACTGGGACAGGGGCTAACGGGGAGCTGTTTTTT. This chain uses TRBV10-3 with TRBJ2-2; the match to TRBD1 covers 10 bases. The CDR3 has 15 residues. Germline V gene sequence: CDR1 ENHRY, CDR2 SYGVKD. After removal of 5 bases from V and 7 bases from J, the junction contained 7 bases not matched to a gene.

This clonotype appeared many times. The chain carries TRBV6-1 and TRBJ1-1; D not resolved. CDR1 and CDR2 from the germline V gene are MNHNS and SASEGT. Deletions cut 7 bases from V and 5 bases from J, with 17 bases between. CDR3 length: 14 residues. CDR3: CASTPAHIPTEAFF. The CDR3 region has the DNA TGTGCCAGCACTCCCGCCCACATCCCGACTGAAGCTTTCTTT.

This clonotype occurred many times. This chain connects TRBV27 to TRBJ2-2; TRBD1 matches at 10 bases. Germline V CDR1 and CDR2: MNHEY, SMNVEV (reference sequence). The CDR3 is 15 residues long. The ends lost 8 bases at V and 4 bases at J; junction bases unmatched: 7. The CDR3: CASGQGQGGTGELFF. Written as DNA, the CDR3 is TGTGCCAGCGGACAAGGACAGGGGGGCACCGGGGAGCTGTTTTTT.

Note on this clonotype: This clone may be a read error of a much larger clone one base away. Written as DNA, the CDR3 is TGCGCCAGCAGCTGGGGGGGGTACACAGATACGCAGTATTTT. Amino acids: CASSWGGYTDTQYF. The rearrangement joins TRBV5-1 to TRBJ2-3, with 7 bases fitting TRBD2. V lost 3 bases, J lost 2 bases, and 3 bases stayed unmatched. Germline CDR1 and CDR2: SGHRS and YFSETQ. The length of the CDR3 is 14 residues.

This clonotype was seen at least ten times. This chain joins TRBV20-1 and TRBJ2-1; TRBD2 matches 11 bases. Losses at the gene ends were 7 bases for V and 2 bases for J; bases not matched to a gene: 1. Looked up from germline, CDR1 is DFQATT and CDR2 is SNEGSKA (reference sequence). CDR3 length equals 13 residues. CDR3 nucleotide sequence: TGCAGTGTTAGCGGGAGGGCCTACAATGAGCAGTTCTTC. This sequence encodes CSVSGRAYNEQFF.

This clonotype was detected a few times. This chain uses TRBV5-6 with TRBJ2-1, with D tentatively TRBD2 (6 bases). Trimming removed 2 bases at V and 2 bases at J, with 11 bases between. The CDR3 consists of 15 residues. Per germline, CDR1 SGHDT and CDR2 YYEEEE. The CDR3 sequence: CASSFSPSAYNEQFF. The CDR3 bases are TGTGCCAGCAGCTTTTCCCCTAGCGCCTACAATGAGCAGTTCTTC.

The chain joins TRBV20-1 to TRBJ2-5; 9 bases align to TRBD2. The germline CDR1 and CDR2 sequences are DFQATT and SNEGSKA (reference sequence). This CDR3 contains 16 residues. Germline trimming cut 0 bases from V and 7 bases from J; bases unmatched to any gene: 12. The chain's CDR3 is CSARDPSGRPPGTQYF. CDR3 nucleotide sequence: TGCAGTGCTAGAGATCCAAGCGGGAGGCCCCCGGGGACCCAGTACTTC.

The chain couples TRBV7-2 to TRBJ1-5; D not resolved. Trimming took off 4 bases at V and 3 bases at J, with 7 bases between the two ends. Looked up from germline, CDR1 is SGHTA and CDR2 is FQGNSA. CDR3 length: 13 residues. The CDR3 DNA sequence: TGTGCCAGCAGCTGGGTCCTCAATCAGCCCCAGCATTTT. This sequence encodes CASSWVLNQPQHF.

This chain uses TRBV9 with TRBJ2-6, with D perhaps TRBD1 or TRBD2 (5 bases each). This CDR3 has 15 residues. The germline V gene encodes CDR1 SGDLS and CDR2 YYNGEE. V lost 3 bases and J lost 4, with 11 bases in between. The CDR3 region has the DNA TGTGCCAGCAGCGCGGGGACGCTCGGGGCCAACGTCCTGACTTTC. Amino acid sequence: CASSAGTLGANVLTF.

A few counts support this clonotype. The genes are TRBV4-2 and TRBJ2-7; D is possibly TRBD2 (5 bases). V lost 0 bases, J lost 2 bases, and 17 bases lay in between. Germline V lookup: CDR1 LGHNA, CDR2 YNFKEQ. This CDR3 is built from 17 residues. The CDR3 protein is CASSQDGRRAKAYEQYF. The CDR3 DNA reads TGTGCCAGCAGCCAAGATGGTAGGCGGGCTAAGGCCTACGAGCAGTACTTC.

Ten or more counts support this clonotype. One junction end disagrees with the germline gene, perhaps due to a read error. The chain links TRBV5-1 to TRBJ2-7, with D hard to call. The CDR3 length is 11 residues. Per the germline V gene, CDR1 is SGHRS and CDR2 is YFSETQ. CDR3: CASSLGAEQYF. The CDR3 bases are TGTGCCAGCAGCTTAGGAGCCGAGCAGTACTTC.

The rearrangement joins TRBV5-1 to TRBJ2-1; 7 nucleotides match TRBD2. Germline V gene sequence: CDR1 SGHRS, CDR2 YFSETQ. V shed 6 bases, J shed 2 bases, and the junction held 17 bases outside the gene matches. This CDR3 spans 18 amino acids. The CDR3 region has the DNA TGCGCCAGCAAATCTCGCCCCGTTAGCGGGCCTACCTACAATGAGCAGTTCTTC. Its translation is CASKSRPVSGPTYNEQFF.

V usage is TRBV28 and J usage is TRBJ2-3; TRBD2 aligns across 13 bases. The CDR3 has 16 residues. V trimming: 4 bases; J trimming: 5 bases; junction bases outside the gene matches: 6. The V gene's germline CDR1 is MDHEN and CDR2 SYDVKM. This CDR3 reads CASSSTSGGSLDTQYF. Written as DNA, the CDR3 is TGTGCCAGCAGTTCGACTAGCGGGGGGTCATTAGATACGCAGTATTTT. Drawing the rest from reference TRBV28 and TRBJ2-3, the complete variable domain is DVKVTQSSRYLVKRTGEKVFLECVQDMDHENMFWYRQDPGLGLRLIYFSYDVKMKEKGDIPEGYSVSREKKERFSLILESASTNQTSMYLCASSSTSGGSLDTQYFGPGTRLTVL.

The chain joins TRBV7-9 to TRBJ2-4, with 11 positions matching TRBD2. This CDR3 has 21 amino acids. The germline V gene encodes CDR1 SEHNR and CDR2 FQNEAQ (reference sequence). J was trimmed by 0 bases and V by 2 bases; bases with no gene match: 15. The CDR3 DNA follows: TGTGCCAGCAGCTTATTTCTCGGGGGACTAGCGGATATACTAGCCAAAAACATTCAGTACTTC. It codes for CASSLFLGGLADILAKNIQYF.

The rearrangement joins TRBV12-5 to TRBJ2-7, with TRBD2 matching 15 bases. The CDR3 consists of 17 residues. J was trimmed by 5 bases and V by 6 bases; bases with no gene match: 11. The germline V gene encodes CDR1 LGHNT and CDR2 FRNRAP. CDR3 residues: CASGQAGLAGGSDEQYF. The CDR3 DNA sequence: TGTGCTAGTGGACAAGCGGGACTAGCGGGGGGTAGCGACGAGCAGTACTTC.

This sequence joins TRBV5-1 and TRBJ1-4; 11 positions match TRBD1. The CDR3 extends over 15 amino acids. In germline, CDR1 is SGHRS, CDR2 YFSETQ. The trim removed 3 bases at V and 8 bases at J, leaving 6 bases unmatched. The CDR3 DNA follows: TGCGCCAGCAGCTCCTCCGGGACAGGGGGAGAAAAACTGTTTTTT. Translating it yields CASSSSGTGGEKLFF.

This clonotype was seen many times. The J gene is TRBJ2-4, the V gene TRBV2, with 9 bases that match TRBD1. V dropped 3 bases and J dropped 1; count of bases not matched to a gene: 16. The CDR3 is made up of 20 amino acids. The germline gives CDR1 SNHLY, CDR2 FYNNEI. The CDR3 region is CASSDLIFIGTGTAKNIQYF. CDR3 nucleotide sequence: TGTGCCAGCAGTGATCTCATTTTTATCGGGACAGGGACGGCCAAAAACATTCAGTACTTC.

The rearrangement links TRBV2 to TRBJ1-6; possible D gene TRBD1, 5 bases. CDR3 length: 16 residues. The V end was cut by 1 base, the J end by 9 bases, with 16 bases between. Germline assignment: CDR1 SNHLY and CDR2 FYNNEI. The CDR3 here is CASSEGTSVWGSPLHF. DNA for the CDR3: TGTGCCAGCAGTGAAGGGACAAGCGTTTGGGGTTCACCCCTCCACTTT.

This clonotype was observed many times. This rearrangement joins TRBV12-3 or TRBV12-4 to TRBJ2-7; D is perhaps TRBD1 or TRBD2 (6 bases each). The CDR3 spans 15 residues. The V gene lost 6 bases and the J gene lost 7 bases, with 22 bases spanning the gap. The CDR3 DNA follows: TGTGCCAGCAGCCCACTGTCAGGGGCACGGGGGGAGCAGTACTTC. It translates to CASSPLSGARGEQYF.

Ten or more counts support this clonotype. The rearrangement joins TRBV27 to TRBJ2-3, with D perhaps TRBD1 (5 bases). The germline V gene encodes CDR1 MNHEY and CDR2 SMNVEV (reference sequence). The CDR3 has 15 residues. Trimming removed 0 bases at V and 2 bases at J, with 9 bases between. CDR3 loop: CASSLSGADTDTQYF. Here the CDR3 DNA reads TGTGCCAGCAGTTTATCAGGGGCTGACACAGATACGCAGTATTTT.

In its sample, this clonotype was seen a few times. The chain couples TRBV5-5 to TRBJ1-6; maybe TRBD1 (5 bases). Germline V gene data show CDR1 as SGHKS and CDR2 as YYEKEE (reference sequence). The CDR3 contains 13 residues. V lost 0 bases to trimming and J lost 10 bases, with 8 bases between them. CDR3: CASSLGSGSPLHF. The CDR3 region has the DNA TGTGCCAGCAGCTTGGGGTCAGGGTCACCCCTCCACTTT.

The chain has TRBV11-2 and TRBJ2-1, with D possibly being TRBD2 (6 bases). This CDR3 has 15 amino acids. Between the trimmed V and J ends, which lost 6 bases and 8 bases, there was a span of 20 bases. Germline V CDR1 and CDR2: SGHAT, FQNNGV. The CDR3 DNA follows: TGTGCCAGCAGAGCTGCCGGGACTCCTCCCTATGAGCAGTTCTTC. Its translation: CASRAAGTPPYEQFF.

J is TRBJ1-1 and V is TRBV30, with no clear D. The CDR3 length is 12 residues. Germline V gives CDR1 GTSNPN, CDR2 SVGIG (reference sequence). Trimming took off 5 bases at V and 1 base at J, with 8 bases between the two ends. The CDR3 region is CAWGMENTEAFF. The DNA of the CDR3 is TGTGCCTGGGGCATGGAGAACACTGAAGCTTTCTTT.

In this sample, this clonotype turned up many times. The rearrangement links TRBV18 to TRBJ2-2; 7 positions match TRBD2. Germline V gene lookup returns CDR1 KGHSH and CDR2 LQKENI. Trimming cost V 4 bases and J 4 bases; bases outside gene matches: 9. This CDR3 has 16 amino acids. Here the CDR3 reads CASSRSGRRPTGELFF. The CDR3 DNA reads TGTGCCAGCTCACGGTCCGGGAGGAGACCCACCGGGGAGCTGTTTTTT.

V and J are TRBV19 and TRBJ2-2, with 7 nucleotides matching TRBD1. The CDR3 extends over 15 amino acids. The germline CDR1 and CDR2 sequences are LNHDA and SQIVND (reference sequence). The V gene end was trimmed by 7 bases and the J gene end by 3 bases; junction bases not matched to a gene: 8. The CDR3 protein is CASISGTAYTGELFF. The CDR3 nucleotides are TGTGCCAGTATTTCTGGGACAGCCTACACCGGGGAGCTGTTTTTT.

The chain uses TRBV3-1 and TRBJ1-2; D not certain. Germline V CDR1 and CDR2: LGHDT, YNNKEL (reference sequence). The CDR3 runs to 11 residues. V was clipped by 1 base and J by 7 bases, with 4 bases between them. This chain's CDR3 is CASSQATGYTF. CDR3 bases: TGTGCCAGCAGCCAAGCCACTGGCTACACCTTC.

The J gene is TRBJ1-3, the V gene TRBV18; D is unclear. The CDR3 loop spans 14 amino acids. Germline lookup yields CDR1 KGHSH and CDR2 LQKENI. The V end lost 2 bases, the J end lost 4 bases, and 9 bases lay between the germline ends. CDR3 bases: TGTGCCAGCTCACCAAATTACTCAGGAAACACCATATATTTT. This sequence encodes CASSPNYSGNTIYF.

The chain couples TRBV7-9 to TRBJ2-4, with 7 positions matching TRBD1. After removal of 1 base from V and 5 bases from J, the junction contained 2 bases not matched to a gene. The CDR3 length is 14 residues. The germline V gene has CDR1 SEHNR and CDR2 FQNEAQ (reference sequence). The CDR3 DNA sequence: TGTGCCAGCAGCTTAGTAGGGACAGAAAACATTCAGTACTTC. Translation gives CASSLVGTENIQYF. Drawing the rest from reference TRBV7-9 and TRBJ2-4, the complete variable domain is DTGVSQNPRHKITKRGQNVTFRCDPISEHNRLYWYRQTLGQGPEFLTYFQNEAQLEKSRLLSDRFSAERPKGSFSTLEIQRTEQGDSAMYLCASSLVGTENIQYFGAGTRLSVL.

A few counts support this clonotype. This chain links TRBV19 with TRBJ1-3; D not certain. Germline assignment: CDR1 LNHDA and CDR2 SQIVND (reference sequence). V lost 5 bases to trimming and J lost 0 bases, with 8 bases between them. The CDR3 is made up of 14 amino acids. CDR3 loop: CASSDGISGNTIYF. The CDR3 DNA reads TGTGCCAGTAGTGACGGGATCTCTGGAAACACCATATATTTT.